Here is one TCR beta chain with its context. The antigen it binds to is not known. No much larger clone is present one base from it, and per-base qualities are unavailable. Blood samples for TCR beta sequencing were provided by related transplant donors. Nuclei Lysis Solution was used to extract genomic DNA from fresh or cryopreserved unfractionated peripheral blood mononuclear cells. The sample belongs to a study of T cell clonotyping in hematopoietic cell transplantation (TCRdb year 2021). In the study overall: In the study, roughly 140 blood samples were gathered from roughly 33 consecutive transplant recipients and their related donors. Patient recruitment ran from late 2015 to January 2017, and follow-up continued until late 2020 or death.

What the work shows at the level of the full study, not this receptor alone: Broader TCR repertoire diversity after transplant was predicted by Inverse Simpson Index values from donors and from recipients before transplant. The sample size was limited, and CD4 and CD8 repertoire contributions could not be separated because cells were not sorted. After transplant, TCR diversity in recipients dropped, and pathologically expanded clonotypes climbed progressively between day 30 and day 180. Recipient repertoires showed only a small fraction of overlap with donor repertoires, and over 97% appeared de novo at the given depth.

The immunoSEQ assay, a bias-controlled multiplex PCR with V- and J-specific primers, was used to amplify TCR beta CDR3 regions from genomic DNA. In a second PCR step, the CDR3 amplicons were tagged with a proprietary barcode plus Illumina adapter sequences. An Illumina MiSeq instrument was used to sequence the CDR3 libraries. Per the original workflow: Export and quality control were performed with immunoSEQ Analyzer 3.0, and downstream analyses were performed with R Bioconductor and Immunarch. Only productive rearrangements in the normalized downsampled data set were used to calculate repertoire metrics. In the normalized cohort, clonotypes with more than 5 templates were defined as pathologically expanded. The Inverse Simpson Index was used to measure repertoire diversity. To capture all clonotypes, the CMV-specificity analyses were run on the non-normalized data set. TCRdb obtained this table from immuneACCESS and retained in-frame rearrangements with V and J assigned. These tables miss some clones; where compared with another copy, unresolved V genes account for less than half of the shortfall, and the remainder is unexplained. The DNA gave D and trimming, while V, J and clone size come from that table. The sample contains 30,000 to 45,000 clones, about 87% of them found a single time. Jointly, the top ten make up approximately 2% of the sample.

The sample consisted of peripheral blood mononuclear cells. The sequence was collected from a woman in her thirties or forties in good health. Some clones in this sample may be carry-over from other donors' samples.

The DNA sequence follows: TGTGCCAGCGGACTAGCGGGAGGGAAAAGGGCCAAAAACATTCAGTACTTC. Its coded protein is CASGLAGGKRAKNIQYF. Here the chain combines TRBV28 and TRBJ2-4; 15 of the junction bases match TRBD2. The CDR3 measures 17 amino acids from cysteine to phenylalanine. Solely the CDR3 DNA is kept, with 51 bases framed from the first base. CDR1 and CDR2, looked up from the germline V gene, are MDHEN and SYDVKM. V ends up 8 bases short and J 1 base short, with an unmatched junction base count of 6.